This TCR beta chain was observed in a study of cytomegalovirus exposure and HLA in healthy donors (dated by TCRdb to about 2017). A note on the overall study: According to an earlier analysis of around 600 of the donors, some 180 million T cells yielded 90 million to 130 million unique TCR beta sequences and 250 to 350 Gb of sequence data. Approximately 300 gigabases of sequencing data and around 80 million unique TCR sequences made up an early release that covered 500 to 700 HLA-typed donors. Of the approximately 400 genotyped donors, approximately 80% fell in the genetic ancestry cluster associated with self-reported Caucasian donors. The study aimed to test whether signatures of past pathogen exposure could be identified by cataloging public T cell receptors. The T cell repertoires of roughly 660 subjects were profiled by immunosequencing and related to cytomegalovirus serostatus. Along with the approximately 650-subject first cohort, a separate validation cohort of over a hundred different subjects was used. High-throughput TCR immunosequencing, statistical association of individual TCRs with disease status, and machine learning were combined to predict cytomegalovirus infection status. A later analysis re-examined previously published TCR beta repertoires from just over 650 donors and added high-resolution HLA genotyping to investigate patterns of TCR occurrence. Rather than drawing on any new phenotypic data, the later analysis identified candidate immune exposures from TCR beta sequences and the way those sequences occurred across donors. In an earlier analysis of 587 of the donors, high-throughput TCR beta sequencing was used to judge whether each TCR beta V gene segment behaved as functional or pseudogenic. Alongside the repertoire data, information on donor age, sex, ethnicity and CMV serostatus was compiled. Genome-wide SNP genotypes for about 65% of the roughly 700 donors were used in a later genetic analysis, which treated that subset as a discovery cohort. Every repertoire in the discovery cohort had been generated on one and the same sequencing platform. Class I and class II HLA loci were covered by the typing at four-digit resolution. The number of donors typed differed by locus, with 629-630 for A, B, C, DRB1 and DQB1, roughly 520 for DQA1, 606 for DPA1, and 450 to 480 for DPB1. Five DR-DQ haplotypes were treated as single units for association and clustering because of strong linkage in the cohort. On average, over 200,000 unique TCR beta nucleotide sequences were sequenced per donor among some 420 genotyped donors of the cohort, with roughly 20% of those sequences being non-productive. On the study overall, not on this receptor specifically: According to the authors, the approach could potentially be generalized to other disease states and immunological phenotypes. A later analysis found that HLA-associated TCR beta chains were more clonally expanded and had lower generation probabilities than equally common non-associated chains. At a false discovery rate of 0.05, a later analysis linked 16,951 TCR beta sequences to specific HLA alleles. A cluster of highly shared sequence variants was judged likely to represent a technical artifact of the sequencing pipeline. Over 15 rarely observed V segments, including chromosome 9 orphons, were excluded from the earlier analysis of several hundred of the donors because counts were too low. In an earlier analysis of some 550 of the donors, most TCR beta V segments were observed in productive rearrangements about 87% or about 30% of the time, broadly matching IMGT annotations. In a later genetic analysis, fewer N-insertions in productive TCRs were reported among donors in an Asian-associated ancestry cluster than the roughly 700-donor mean. Some IMGT-functional V segments, including TRBV6-2 and TRBV6-3, could not be told apart with the 87-base-pair reads, so those segments were excluded. In the study, some 160 TCR beta chains were listed as associated with cytomegalovirus. Because HLA typing was missing for some donors at each locus, association tests included only the typed subset. While some public TCRs were present in many individuals, most TCR sequences turned up only very rarely across donors. In a later analysis, TCR association rates were found to vary across HLA loci, with the most associated TCRs seen for DRB1 alleles and the fewest for HLA-C alleles. In a later analysis, most CMV-associated TCR beta chains were found to appear HLA-restricted, with HLA associations seemingly driven largely by CMV exposure. A further reported finding was that TCR beta sequences accurately predicted the HLA-A and HLA-B alleles for most subjects in the first cohort. When HLA alleles, especially DR and DQ, strongly co-occurred, TCR associations were difficult to assign to individual alleles. According to a later analysis, parvovirus B19, influenza, CMV and Epstein-Barr virus appeared linked to several top co-occurrence clusters. Linkage disequilibrium might explain the correlated functional status among segregating V segments, but an unknown experimental factor could not be ruled out. The classifier was reported to diagnose cytomegalovirus status with high specificity and sensitivity in both the original cohort and the validation cohort. The only immune exposure information available for the cohort was CMV serostatus. In vitro tests confirmed that three of the cytomegalovirus-associated TCR beta chains recognize cytomegalovirus antigens. Presence/absence analyses assumed roughly uniform sequencing depth across donors, an assumption that may not hold. V-gene and J-gene trimming of TCR beta chains was associated with a missense DCLRE1C variant in a later genetic analysis, and the association was replicated in an independent cohort. Only TCR beta chains were sequenced in this cohort, and the absence of alpha or paired-chain data limited detectable features.

Concerning this clone: Which antigen it targets is not known. It has no much larger one-base neighbor in the sample; base qualities were not kept.

V ends up 5 bases short and J 9 bases short, with an unmatched junction base count of 6. CDR1 and CDR2, looked up from the germline V gene (reference sequence), are GTSNPN and SVGIG. From its cysteine to its phenylalanine, the CDR3 spans 13 amino acids. Only the CDR3 region is kept as DNA, spanning 39 bases read in frame from base 1. The cohort was made up of 666 healthy bone marrow donors. At the time of sampling, all cohort members were nominally healthy, though unrecorded immune exposures were likely present. The donor was CMV seropositive and belonged to the group of a few hundred seropositive cohort members. A peripheral blood sample was collected from each donor, and TCR beta sequencing was performed on peripheral blood mononuclear cells. Genomic DNA was extracted from the blood cell samples with the Qiagen DNeasy Blood Extraction Kit. Libraries were prepared through the immunoSEQ multiplex PCR assay. For the multiplex PCR, a mixture combining 60 forward primers for TCR Vbeta segments and 13 reverse primers for TCR Jbeta segments was used. The CDR3 region of rearranged TCR beta genes was amplified from genomic DNA with a multiplex PCR assay. Amplified TCR beta libraries were sequenced as 87-base-pair reads on the Illumina HiSeq System. The authors' pipeline ran thus. A later analysis tallied around 82 million unique TCR beta chains across the 650 to 750 repertoires, and approximately 11 million of those chains were shared by two or more donors. Raw reads were error-corrected and collapsed into unique sequences by a nearest-neighbor algorithm in which closely related sequences were merged to remove PCR and sequencing errors. CDR3 sequences were aligned to IMGT reference sequences to assign V, D and J gene segments. For a sequence to be retained, at least a six-nucleotide match to both a V gene segment and a J gene segment was required. Rearrangements were classified as productive when the CDR3 lacked stop codons and remained in frame with V and J, and all other rearrangements were classified as non-productive. CDR3 was defined by IMGT convention, running from the second conserved V-encoded cysteine to the conserved J-encoded phenylalanine. The earlier analysis of about 570 of the donors excluded any sequence lacking an unambiguous match to a single V gene segment. An earlier analysis of some 610 of the donors called V segments functional above 56.7% productive rearrangements and segregating when the between-donor standard deviation exceeded 5%. A statistical classification framework was developed to diagnose cytomegalovirus status using the catalog of TCR beta chain sequences. A later analysis assigned V and J genes by comparing TCR nucleotide sequences with IMGT/GENE-DB human TR gene sequences. The TCRdist pipeline was used in a later analysis to assign CDR3 sequences and most-parsimonious VDJ recombination scenarios. In a later analysis, each TCR beta chain was defined by its CDR3 amino acid sequence together with its V-gene family, and reads without a unique V-gene family were excluded. As a way to deal with suspected cross-contamination and a sequencing artifact, a later analysis dropped more than 500 nucleotide sequences that were highly shared and had low generation probability. For each public chain, a later analysis derived a clonal expansion index from normalized ranks of inferred template counts within each repertoire. A later analysis computed generation probabilities with a VDJ recombination model fitted to out-of-frame rearrangements, and checked the results against IGoR. In a later analysis, TCR-TCR, TCR-HLA and TCR-CMV co-occurrence was scored with hypergeometric tests, and a repertoire-size bias correction was applied to TCR pairs. To estimate false discovery rates, a later analysis permuted the HLA or CMV assignments 20 times. In a later analysis, co-occurring TCRs were grouped with DBSCAN, and TCRdist sequence similarity was added when clustering was performed within HLA-allele-positive subsets. Repertoires with fewer than 30,000 or more than 120,000 public chains, plus five repertoires with anomalous nucleotide sharing, were excluded from co-occurrence clustering. TCRdb limited this immuneACCESS table to in-frame rearrangements with V and J called. A share of clones is missing; checked studies link under half to unresolved V genes, and the rest is unexplained. V and J calls and clone size are copied from that table; D and trimming were computed from the DNA. Present in this sample are 95,000 to 130,000 clones, approximately 80% of which were seen just once. The top ten clonotypes cover 4% to 5.5% of the sample.

The receptor was derived from a man aged 30-40 years in good health and CMV-seropositive. The sequencing input was PBMCs. Recombination connected TRBV30 to TRBJ1-5, and TRBD1 matches 11 of the central bases. CDR3 sequence: CAWGDRGSWPQHF. The DNA reads as follows: TGTGCCTGGGGGGACAGGGGGTCTTGGCCCCAGCATTTT.